This paragraph reports one TCR beta chain. The data were obtained in a study of blood T cell repertoires in COVID-19. Overall study: The study drew acute and convalescent COVID-19 samples from the United States, Italy and Spain. Nucleic acid was either cDNA or gDNA, and it came from T cells, B-cell-depleted T cells, or PBMCs.

As processed by the authors: Amplification from reference gene primers served as the basis for estimated nucleated cell counts. Data came from immunoSEQ multiplex PCR; TCRdb stores just in-frame clones and leaves some out. The DNA gave D and trimming, while V, J and clone size come from that table. The profile shows 300,000 to 350,000 clones, around 80% of them singletons. The sequence was collected from a man in his thirties or forties with active or convalescent COVID-19. The material sequenced was peripheral blood.

This chain's CDR3 is CASSMSGGATDTQYF. The CDR3 region has the DNA TGTGCCAGCAGCATGAGCGGGGGGGCCACAGATACGCAGTATTTT. This sequence joins TRBV9 and TRBJ2-3, with TRBD2 matching 10 bases. With 4 bases clipped from V and 2 bases from J, the junction kept 4 bases outside the gene matches. CDR3 size: 15 residues. Germline V gene lookup returns CDR1 SGDLS and CDR2 YYNGEE.